This T cell receptor beta chain was observed in a study of T cell repertoires in cytomegalovirus infection. The overall study: CMV infection plus the matching HLA type was flagged by public TCR beta signatures.

Each CDR3 protein is one row after TCRdb ran MiXCR on the reads. In the table there are about 900,000 distinct CDR3 sequences, roughly 31% of which are singletons. In this sample, this clonotype turned up many times. Its target is unknown. Sequencing was performed on cultured CD8+ T cells from PBMCs, taken from culture after CMV antigen stimulation. The receptor was isolated from a human donor in good health (CMV status not recorded). Some clones in this sample may be carry-over from other donors' samples.

CDR3 in amino acids: CASSYVRVLTNEKLFF. The CDR3 DNA is TGTGCCAGCAGTTACGTCAGGGTTCTGACTAATGAAAAACTGTTTTTT. The chain has TRBV6-5 and TRBJ1-4, with D perhaps TRBD1 (5 bases). V was pared by 2 bases and J by 2 bases, with 12 bases between. CDR3 length: 16 residues. Germline V gives CDR1 MNHEY, CDR2 SVGAGI.